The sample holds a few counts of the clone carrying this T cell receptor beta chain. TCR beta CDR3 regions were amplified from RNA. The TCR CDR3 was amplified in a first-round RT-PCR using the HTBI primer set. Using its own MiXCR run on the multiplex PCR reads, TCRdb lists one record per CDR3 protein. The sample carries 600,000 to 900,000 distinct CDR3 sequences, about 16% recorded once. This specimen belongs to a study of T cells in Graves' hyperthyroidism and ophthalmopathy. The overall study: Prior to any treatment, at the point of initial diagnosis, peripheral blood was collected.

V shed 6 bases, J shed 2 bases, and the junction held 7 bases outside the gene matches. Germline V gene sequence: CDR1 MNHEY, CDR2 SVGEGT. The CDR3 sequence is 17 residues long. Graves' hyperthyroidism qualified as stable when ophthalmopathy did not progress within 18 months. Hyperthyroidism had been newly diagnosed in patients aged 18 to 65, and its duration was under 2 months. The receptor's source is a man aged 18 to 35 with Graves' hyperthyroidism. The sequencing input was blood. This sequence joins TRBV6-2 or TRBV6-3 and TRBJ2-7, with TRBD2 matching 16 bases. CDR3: CASRRPGLAGGTYEQYF. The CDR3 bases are TGTGCCAGCAGACGACCGGGACTAGCGGGAGGGACCTACGAGCAGTACTTC.